A single sample is the source of the 22 T cell receptor beta chains below, sequenced in a study of blood T cell repertoires in COVID-19. Sequencing was performed with immunoSEQ multiplex PCR; in TCRdb, only in-frame clones are kept and a portion is missing. The sample includes roughly 520,000 clones, more than 75% of them seen just once. The sample consisted of PBMCs or T cells enriched from blood (not recorded which). These receptors were obtained from a woman between 35 and 50 years old who had recovered from COVID-19.

The rearrangement joins TRBV19 to TRBJ1-1; unclear D gene. Germline V gene sequence: CDR1 LNHDA, CDR2 SQIVND (reference sequence). The CDR3 has 16 residues. Trimming removed 2 bases from V and 3 bases from J, with 16 bases in between. Here the CDR3 DNA reads TGTGCCAGTAGTATACTGCCCTATTTATCGGACACTGAAGCTTTCTTT. Translated: CASSILPYLSDTEAFF.

The chain recombines TRBV15 with TRBJ1-4; D is possibly TRBD1 (5 bases). The V gene's germline CDR1 is LNHNV and CDR2 YYDKDF (reference sequence). V lost 3 bases and J lost 8, with 16 bases in between. The CDR3 sequence is 15 residues long. In DNA form, the CDR3 reads TGTGCCACCAGCAGGGGCGGGGCGATAAGGGAAAAACTGTTTTTT. As protein: CATSRGGAIREKLFF.

This chain connects TRBV5-4 to TRBJ2-3; no firm D call. CDR1 and CDR2 (germline): SGHNT, YYREEE (reference sequence). The CDR3 is 15 residues long. V was clipped by 2 bases and J by 2 bases, with 12 bases between them. The CDR3 loop reads CASSLQSMVTDTQYF. The CDR3 bases are TGTGCCAGCAGCTTACAAAGTATGGTCACAGATACGCAGTATTTT.

The chain employs TRBV4-1 and TRBJ1-1; 8 bases match TRBD1. Germline V gives CDR1 MGHRA, CDR2 YSYEKL. V was clipped by 2 bases and J by 3 bases; unmatched bases: 11. The CDR3 has 17 residues. The CDR3 sequence: CASSQQTRNRGYTEAFF. The CDR3 bases are TGCGCCAGCAGCCAACAAACGCGTAACAGGGGGTACACTGAAGCTTTCTTT.

This sequence joins TRBV4-1 and TRBJ2-7; TRBD1 aligns across 7 bases. The CDR3 runs to 16 residues. V gave up 3 bases and J gave up 0 bases; unmatched junction bases: 8. From germline, CDR1 is MGHRA and CDR2 YSYEKL. The CDR3 loop reads CASSHLDRRSSYEQYF. Written as DNA, the CDR3 is TGCGCCAGCAGCCACCTGGACAGGAGGAGCTCCTACGAGCAGTACTTC.

The chain recombines TRBV13 with TRBJ2-7, with 8 nucleotides matching TRBD2. From germline, CDR1 is PRHDT and CDR2 FYEKMQ (reference sequence). After removal of 4 bases from V and 2 bases from J, the junction contained 10 bases not matched to a gene. The CDR3 has 16 residues. The CDR3 DNA reads as TGTGCCAGCAGCTCGAGACTAGCGTCGAGAGCCTACGAGCAGTACTTC. This translates into CASSSRLASRAYEQYF.

The chain has TRBV9 and TRBJ2-5; possible D gene TRBD2, 5 bases. Per germline, CDR1 SGDLS and CDR2 YYNGEE. Between the trimmed V and J ends, which lost 4 bases and 5 bases, there was a span of 18 bases. CDR3 length: 15 amino acids. The CDR3 loop reads CASSKMTTDWETQYF. CDR3 nucleotide sequence: TGTGCCAGCAGCAAAATGACTACGGATTGGGAGACCCAGTACTTC.

J is TRBJ2-7 and V is TRBV5-4; 11 bases map to TRBD1. Trimming at V came to 7 bases and at J to 0 bases, leaving 6 bases not matched to a gene. The CDR3 is 15 amino acids. CDR1 and CDR2 from the germline V gene are SGHNT and YYREEE (reference sequence). This CDR3 reads CASGIGTGGSYEQYF. CDR3 coding DNA: TGTGCCAGCGGAATTGGGACAGGGGGCTCCTACGAGCAGTACTTC.

The chain combines TRBV24-1 with TRBJ1-2; the match to TRBD1 covers 9 bases. The CDR3 is 14 amino acids. Germline V gene sequence: CDR1 KGHDR, CDR2 SFDVKD. V was clipped by 6 bases and J by 7 bases; unmatched bases: 8. Here the CDR3 reads CATSPGTGSRGYTF. CDR3 coding DNA: TGTGCCACCAGTCCCGGGACAGGGAGCCGTGGCTACACCTTC.

The rearrangement links TRBV19 to TRBJ2-6, with D unclear. Germline CDR1 and CDR2: LNHDA and SQIVND (reference sequence). The CDR3 length is 13 residues. Trimming took off 11 bases at V and 0 bases at J, with 8 bases between the two ends. CDR3 in DNA: TGTGCCGTCAGGATCTCTGGGGCCAACGTCCTGACTTTC. The encoded protein is CAVRISGANVLTF. Drawing the rest from reference TRBV19 and TRBJ2-6, the complete variable domain is DGGITQSPKYLFRKEGQNVTLSCEQNLNHDAMYWYRQDPGQGLRLIYYSQIVNDFQKGDIAEGYSVSREKKESFPLTVTSAQKNPTAFYLCAVRISGANVLTFGAGSRLTVL.

CDR3 residues: CAWSVPVVQPDNSPLHF. Written as DNA, the CDR3 is TGTGCCTGGAGTGTACCGGTGGTACAGCCGGATAATTCACCCCTCCACTTT. This chain uses TRBV30 with TRBJ1-6, with no clear D. The germline V gene has CDR1 GTSNPN and CDR2 SVGIG (reference sequence). There are 17 residues in the CDR3. The ends were cut back, 0 bases at V and 5 bases at J, with 17 bases in the middle.

The chain has TRBV5-1 and TRBJ2-5; maybe TRBD1 (5 bases). In germline, CDR1 is SGHRS, CDR2 YFSETQ. This CDR3 has 14 residues. Trimming pared 0 bases from V and 3 bases from J, leaving 9 bases between. The CDR3 reads CASSLGQSKETQYF. CDR3 DNA sequence: TGCGCCAGCAGCTTGGGACAGAGTAAAGAGACCCAGTACTTC.

A note on this clone: Other DNA sequences within the sample encode an identical CDR3. V is TRBV7-9 and J is TRBJ1-1; TRBD1 aligns across 9 bases. Unmatched junction bases numbered 4, after V lost 5 bases and J lost 0 bases. CDR1 SEHNR and CDR2 FQNEAQ come from the germline V gene (reference sequence). The CDR3 has 15 amino acids. The chain's CDR3 is CASSTGQGLNTEAFF. The CDR3 coding sequence is TGTGCCAGCAGCACTGGACAGGGGTTGAACACTGAAGCTTTCTTT.

V usage is TRBV9 and J usage is TRBJ1-1; unclear D gene. CDR3 length equals 13 residues. Germline V gene data show CDR1 as SGDLS and CDR2 as YYNGEE. The V end was cut by 4 bases, the J end by 3 bases, with 10 bases between. CDR3 DNA: TGTGCCAGCAGCTCCGGGTCACACACTGAAGCTTTCTTT. Translated: CASSSGSHTEAFF. Drawing the rest from reference TRBV9 and TRBJ1-1, the complete variable domain is DSGVTQTPKHLITATGQRVTLRCSPRSGDLSVYWYQQSLDQGLQFLIQYYNGEERAKGNILERFSAQQFPDLHSELNLSSLELGDSALYFCASSSGSHTEAFFGQGTRLTVV.

The chain uses TRBV9 and TRBJ1-1; 7 positions agree with TRBD1. J lost 1 base, V lost 2 bases, and 2 bases had no gene match. CDR3 length equals 14 residues. CDR1 and CDR2 (germline): SGDLS, YYNGEE. CDR3 sequence: CASSVEGANTEAFF. In nucleotides, the CDR3 is TGTGCCAGCAGCGTGGAGGGGGCGAACACTGAAGCTTTCTTT.

This chain uses TRBV27 with TRBJ2-7; a possible D gene is TRBD2 (5 bases). The CDR3 has 14 residues. The V and J ends lost 7 bases and 5 bases respectively, with 18 bases between them. Per the germline V gene, CDR1 is MNHEY and CDR2 is SMNVEV (reference sequence). In DNA form, the CDR3 reads TGTGCCAGCACCAAAAGAGGGAGTATCAACGAGCAGTACTTC. Translating it yields CASTKRGSINEQYF.

V is TRBV6-2 or TRBV6-3 and J is TRBJ2-7; D gene uncertain. The V end was cut by 5 bases, the J end by 0 bases, with 11 bases between. In germline, CDR1 is MNHEY, CDR2 SVGEGT. The CDR3 runs 14 residues. The CDR3 DNA reads TGTGCCAGCAGTACCCCGGGTCTCTCCTACGAGCAGTACTTC. Translation: CASSTPGLSYEQYF.

The rearrangement joins TRBV7-2 to TRBJ2-3; 14 nucleotides agree with TRBD2. This CDR3 spans 14 amino acids. J was trimmed by 11 bases and V by 5 bases; bases with no gene match: 6. Germline-derived CDR1 and CDR2 are SGHTA and FQGNSA. The CDR3 nucleotides are TGTGCCAGCAGCGCCAGGACTAGCGGGAGGAAGCAGTATTTT. Its protein is CASSARTSGRKQYF.

This clone was found a few times. The rearrangement joins TRBV11-3 to TRBJ1-1; TRBD1 agrees at 7 bases. The CDR3 spans 13 residues. The junction had 1 base not matched to a gene; V was cut back by 2 bases and J by 4 bases. Germline V gene lookup returns CDR1 SGHNT and CDR2 YENEEA. Here the CDR3 DNA reads TGTGCCAGCAGCTTACGGGACAGCACTGAAGCTTTCTTT. This gives the protein CASSLRDSTEAFF.

The chain couples TRBV6-4 to TRBJ1-1, with 8 bases that match TRBD1. The V gene end was trimmed by 6 bases and the J gene end by 1 base; junction bases not matched to a gene: 4. The CDR3 covers 14 residues. Germline values: CDR1 MRHNA, CDR2 SNTAGT. The CDR3 protein is CASRRTGTNTEAFF. DNA of the CDR3: TGTGCCAGCAGACGGACAGGGACGAACACTGAAGCTTTCTTT.

This clone was found a few times. The chain combines TRBV7-9 with TRBJ2-5; 8 positions agree with TRBD1. V lost 5 bases, J lost 4 bases, and 9 bases stayed unmatched. This CDR3 is built from 15 residues. In germline, CDR1 is SEHNR, CDR2 FQNEAQ (reference sequence). CDR3 bases: TGTGCCAGCAGCCGTCTCGGACAGGGTAGAGAGACCCAGTACTTC. Translated, it gives CASSRLGQGRETQYF.

This chain uses TRBV5-4 with TRBJ1-3, with D hard to call. Trimming removed 0 bases at V and 0 bases at J, with 7 bases between. Germline CDR1 is SGHNT and CDR2 is YYREEE (reference sequence). This CDR3 region has 15 residues. The CDR3: CASSLAGPSGNTIYF. The CDR3 nucleotides are TGTGCCAGCAGCTTGGCAGGCCCCTCTGGAAACACCATATATTTT.